The present entry profiles one T cell receptor beta chain with its context. This specimen belongs to a study of control samples from healthy donors and cancer patients. The germline CDR1 and CDR2 sequences are ENHRY and SYGVKD. CDR3 length: 13 residues. The ends were cut back, 0 bases at V and 6 bases at J, with 6 bases in the middle. Some clones are missing from TCRdb's copy, which holds only in-frame ones; the method was immunoSEQ multiplex PCR. The sample consists of roughly 86,000 clones, approximately 93% of them appearing once. The clonotype was recovered from a woman in her thirties in good health. The V and J genes are TRBV10-3 and TRBJ1-5, with D unclear. The sequenced material came from blood. CDR3: CAISESLGQPQHF. The CDR3 nucleotides are TGTGCCATCAGTGAGTCCTTGGGTCAGCCCCAGCATTTT.